A single sample is the source of the 28 T cell receptor beta chains below, sequenced in a study of identical twins. TCRdb redid the calling of the 5' RACE reads with MiXCR, one entry per CDR3 protein. Seen here are nearly 900,000 distinct CDR3 sequences, around an eighth observed once, and the top ten hold around 1.5%. These data are also associated with another study on yellow fever vaccine responses in identical twins.

Sequencing used PBMCs. These receptors were collected from a young woman in good health.

V usage is TRBV10-2 and J usage is TRBJ2-2; 9 positions match TRBD2. Trimming took 7 bases from V and 4 from J; bases not matched to a gene: 7. This CDR3 comprises 15 residues. The germline CDR1 and CDR2 sequences are WSHSY and SAAADI. Here the CDR3 reads CASTLAGLITGELFF. The CDR3 DNA reads as TGCGCCAGCACCCTAGCGGGATTAATCACCGGGGAGCTGTTTTTT.

The sample holds a few counts of this clonotype. This chain joins TRBV5-1 and TRBJ2-3; TRBD2 aligns across 8 bases. V trimming: 3 bases; J trimming: 0 bases; junction bases outside the gene matches: 6. The CDR3 runs 16 residues. Per germline, CDR1 SGHRS and CDR2 YFSETQ. The chain's CDR3 is CASSSSGGHSTDTQYF. CDR3 bases: TGCGCCAGCAGCTCGAGCGGGGGACATAGCACAGATACGCAGTATTTT.

This clonotype was seen more than once but under ten times. The chain is built from TRBV9 and TRBJ1-1; 8 nucleotides match TRBD1. This CDR3 contains 13 residues. J was trimmed by 6 bases and V by 4 bases; bases with no gene match: 5. Per the germline V gene, CDR1 is SGDLS and CDR2 is YYNGEE. The CDR3 DNA reads as TGTGCCAGCAGCCCAAGGACAGGGTCTGAAGCTTTCTTT. This sequence encodes CASSPRTGSEAFF.

This clonotype was counted between two and nine times. The chain recombines TRBV20-1 with TRBJ2-3; the match to TRBD2 covers 10 bases. Germline V CDR1 and CDR2: DFQATT, SNEGSKA (reference sequence). V was pared by 0 bases and J by 5 bases, with 11 bases of the junction left unmatched. The CDR3 extends over 17 amino acids. CDR3 in DNA: TGCAGTGCTAGAGATAGGGGAGCGGGAGGGTTTAGAGATACGCAGTATTTT. Its protein is CSARDRGAGGFRDTQYF.

This clonotype was observed a few times. The chain has TRBV3-1 and TRBJ2-5; either TRBD1 or TRBD2 may supply D (5 bases each). CDR1 and CDR2 (germline): LGHDT, YNNKEL (reference sequence). CDR3 length equals 15 residues. V was shortened by 0 bases and J by 2 bases, with 10 bases between the two germline ends. The CDR3: CASSQDGGAQETQYF. CDR3 in DNA: TGTGCCAGCAGCCAAGATGGGGGTGCTCAAGAGACCCAGTACTTC.

The rearrangement uses TRBV25-1 and TRBJ2-6; TRBD1 matches 9 bases. V trimming: 3 bases; J trimming: 2 bases; junction bases outside the gene matches: 8. The germline V gene encodes CDR1 MGHDK and CDR2 SYGVNS. This CDR3 comprises 18 residues. The DNA of the CDR3 is TGTGCCAGCAGTGATGCGAGACAGGGGGTACCTGGGGCCAACGTCCTGACTTTC. Its protein product is CASSDARQGVPGANVLTF.

The rearrangement joins TRBV7-6 to TRBJ2-2; D may match TRBD1 or TRBD2 (6 bases each). CDR1 and CDR2 from the germline V gene are SGHVS and FNYEAQ. The CDR3 has 15 residues. Trimming pared 2 bases from V and 5 bases from J, leaving 12 bases between. The CDR3 spells CASSLRGAPTGELFF. The CDR3 nucleotides read TGTGCCAGCAGCTTAAGGGGGGCTCCGACCGGGGAGCTGTTTTTT.

This clonotype came up a few times. V usage is TRBV3-1 and J usage is TRBJ1-4; D remains ambiguous. The germline V and J ends were trimmed by 3 bases and 8 bases, with 13 bases remaining between them. This CDR3 region has 14 residues. Germline V gene data show CDR1 as LGHDT and CDR2 as YNNKEL (reference sequence). CDR3 residues: CASSHRNTGEKLFF. CDR3 coding DNA: TGTGCCAGCAGCCACCGGAACACGGGAGAAAAACTGTTTTTT.

Ten or more counts support this clonotype. V is TRBV20-1 and J is TRBJ2-2; D possibly uses TRBD1 or TRBD2 (6 bases each). This CDR3 comprises 13 residues. V lost 3 bases and J 4 bases, leaving 9 bases between the germline ends. Germline values: CDR1 DFQATT, CDR2 SNEGSKA (reference sequence). The CDR3 DNA reads TGCAGTGCTAGGTCGGGGGCCACCGGGGAGCTGTTTTTT. Its protein is CSARSGATGELFF.

The gene calls are TRBV12-3 or TRBV12-4 and TRBJ2-7, with D perhaps matching TRBD1 or TRBD2 (5 bases each). Trimming shortened V by 6 bases and J by 3 bases, and 12 bases separated the two germline ends. The CDR3 contains 13 residues. The CDR3: CASSPGTVYEQYV. The CDR3 nucleotides read TGTGCCAGCAGCCCTGGGACGGTCTACGAGCAGTACGTC.

The sample holds a few counts of this clonotype. The chain joins TRBV6-7 to TRBJ2-7; D uncertain. TRBV6-7 is given ORF status, its function remaining uncertain. Trimming stripped 2 bases from V and 5 bases from J, with 4 bases between. This CDR3 comprises 11 residues. The CDR3 DNA is TGTGCCAGCAGTTACGCCCACGAGCAGTACGTC. As protein: CASSYAHEQYV.

Many counts were recorded for this clonotype. The chain recombines TRBV20-1 with TRBJ2-1, with no clear D. Trimming took 1 base from V and 2 from J, leaving 6 bases between them. CDR1 DFQATT and CDR2 SNEGSKA come from the germline V gene (reference sequence). The CDR3 length is 13 residues. This CDR3 is CSARAGPYNEQFF. The CDR3 DNA reads TGCAGTGCTAGAGCAGGTCCCTACAATGAGCAGTTCTTC.

The genes are TRBV5-1 and TRBJ2-3, with 14 bases that match TRBD2. The CDR3 runs to 15 residues. Germline assignment: CDR1 SGHRS and CDR2 YFSETQ. J gave up 8 bases and V 4 bases, and 6 bases lay outside the gene matches. CDR3 sequence: CASSQGLAGEVTQYF. DNA for the CDR3: TGCGCCAGCAGCCAGGGACTAGCGGGAGAGGTTACGCAGTATTTT. Complete variable domain (other parts from reference TRBV5-1 and TRBJ2-3): KAGVTQTPRYLIKTRGQQVTLSCSPISGHRSVSWYQQTPGQGLQFLFEYFSETQRNKGNFPGRFSGRQFSNSRSEMNVSTLELGDSALYLCASSQGLAGEVTQYFGPGTRLTVL.

The chain is built from TRBV19 and TRBJ2-1, with D perhaps TRBD1 or TRBD2 (5 bases each). Germline V gives CDR1 LNHDA, CDR2 SQIVND (reference sequence). This CDR3 is built from 19 residues. V was clipped by 1 base and J by 0 bases, with 19 bases between them. The CDR3 nucleotides are TGTGCCAGTAGTATAGTCCCCCTCGACGGGGCGAGCTCCTACAATGAGCAGTTCTTC. Translated, it gives CASSIVPLDGASSYNEQFF.

The rearrangement uses TRBV18 and TRBJ1-1; D is unresolved. The germline V gene has CDR1 KGHSH and CDR2 LQKENI. V was pared by 8 bases and J by 7 bases, with 14 bases between. CDR3 size: 12 residues. CDR3 bases: TGTGCCAGCCGAGAAAATATACTTGAAGCTTTCTTT. Encoded protein: CASRENILEAFF.

This clonotype appeared a few times. The V and J genes are TRBV4-1 and TRBJ1-6, with a possible D match to TRBD1 (5 bases). V lost 2 bases and J lost 5, with 13 bases in between. This CDR3 spans 16 amino acids. From germline, CDR1 is MGHRA and CDR2 YSYEKL. CDR3 sequence reads: CASSQIATVNNSPLHF. The CDR3 coding sequence is TGCGCCAGCAGCCAAATTGCGACAGTTAATAATTCACCCCTCCACTTT.

The chain has TRBV7-8 and TRBJ1-1; D gene ambiguous. Germline CDR1 is SGHVS and CDR2 is FQNEAQ. Trimming took 5 bases from V and 11 from J, leaving 15 bases between them. The CDR3 runs 12 residues. DNA for the CDR3: TGTGCCAGCAGCCCCCCTGGGGAGAGGGCTTTCTTT. Translating gives CASSPPGERAFF.

This rearrangement joins TRBV9 to TRBJ2-3; D could derive from TRBD1 or TRBD2 (5 bases each). Trimming cost V 0 bases and J 3 bases, with 11 bases left between them. Germline V gene lookup returns CDR1 SGDLS and CDR2 YYNGEE. The length of the CDR3 is 15 residues. The CDR3 region is CASSVDGGATDTQYF. In nucleotides, the CDR3 is TGTGCCAGCAGCGTAGATGGGGGAGCGACAGATACGCAGTATTTT.

There are many counts of this clonotype. In DNA, the CDR3 is TGTGCCAGCAGTTTAGCGGGGGGACAGGGGAGATACGAGCAGTACTTC. It codes for CASSLAGGQGRYEQYF. This chain uses TRBV12-3 or TRBV12-4 with TRBJ2-7, with 10 bases lining up with TRBD1. V gave up 0 bases and J gave up 4 bases; unmatched junction bases: 6. The CDR3 has 16 residues.

This rearrangement joins TRBV5-5 to TRBJ1-2; no clear D. This CDR3 contains 15 residues. Trimming shortened V by 1 base and J by 0 bases, and 10 bases separated the two germline ends. CDR1 and CDR2 (germline): SGHKS, YYEKEE (reference sequence). The CDR3 sequence is CASSLRAVANYGYTF. CDR3 nucleotide sequence: TGTGCCAGCAGCTTGCGGGCCGTAGCTAACTATGGCTACACCTTC. Using reference TRBV5-5 and TRBJ1-2 for the parts outside the CDR3, the full variable domain is DAGVTQSPTHLIKTRGQQVTLRCSPISGHKSVSWYQQVLGQGPQFIFQYYEKEERGRGNFPDRFSARQFPNYSSELNVNALLLGDSALYLCASSLRAVANYGYTFGSGTRLTVV.

The genes are TRBV10-3 and TRBJ2-3; D is undetermined. Looked up from germline, CDR1 is ENHRY and CDR2 is SYGVKD. The CDR3 has 14 residues. The V and J ends lost 7 bases and 0 bases respectively, with 11 bases between them. The DNA of the CDR3 is TGTGCCATCAAAGGCTGGCGGAGCACAGATACGCAGTATTTT. Translation gives CAIKGWRSTDTQYF.

The chain employs TRBV5-1 and TRBJ2-2, with 7 bases aligning to TRBD1. V lost 4 bases to trimming and J lost 5 bases; unmatched junction nucleotides: 11. The CDR3 covers 16 residues. Germline values: CDR1 SGHRS, CDR2 YFSETQ. The CDR3 region has the DNA TGCGCCAGCAGCCCCAGAGGGGCAGGGGGTACCGGGGAGCTGTTTTTT. Protein sequence: CASSPRGAGGTGELFF. The variable domain in full, with the rest retrieved from reference TRBV5-1 and TRBJ2-2, is KAGVTQTPRYLIKTRGQQVTLSCSPISGHRSVSWYQQTPGQGLQFLFEYFSETQRNKGNFPGRFSGRQFSNSRSEMNVSTLELGDSALYLCASSPRGAGGTGELFFGEGSRLTVL.

This clonotype was picked up a small number of times. The chain is built from TRBV10-3 and TRBJ2-5, with D perhaps TRBD1 (5 bases). The ends were cut back, 0 bases at V and 0 bases at J, with 11 bases in the middle. From germline, CDR1 is ENHRY and CDR2 SYGVKD. The CDR3 consists of 16 residues. The CDR3 DNA reads as TGTGCCATCAGTGAGTCGGGGCACTCGTACCAAGAGACCCAGTACTTC. It is translated as CAISESGHSYQETQYF.

The genes are TRBV11-2 and TRBJ2-2, with a tentative D call TRBD2 (6 bases). The CDR3 has 15 amino acids. Germline CDR1 SGHAT, CDR2 FQNNGV. V dropped 5 bases and J dropped 2 bases, with 12 bases sitting between them. CDR3 DNA sequence: TGTGCCAGCAGCGCCGGGACTCCTAACACCGGGGAGCTGTTTTTT. Protein: CASSAGTPNTGELFF.

This clonotype was observed many times. The chain couples TRBV7-9 to TRBJ2-1; D may match TRBD1 or TRBD2 (6 bases each). Trimming removed 5 bases at V and 4 bases at J, with 15 bases between. The CDR3 covers 15 residues. From germline, CDR1 is SEHNR and CDR2 FQNEAQ (reference sequence). CDR3 in amino acids: CASSAGVGGYNEQFF. The CDR3 DNA reads TGTGCCAGCAGCGCAGGGGTGGGGGGATACAATGAGCAGTTCTTC. Complete variable domain (other parts from reference TRBV7-9 and TRBJ2-1): DTGVSQNPRHKITKRGQNVTFRCDPISEHNRLYWYRQTLGQGPEFLTYFQNEAQLEKSRLLSDRFSAERPKGSFSTLEIQRTEQGDSAMYLCASSAGVGGYNEQFFGPGTRLTVL.

V usage is TRBV19 and J usage is TRBJ1-1; a weak D match, TRBD1 (5 bases). Germline CDR1 and CDR2: LNHDA and SQIVND (reference sequence). This CDR3 contains 16 residues. The germline V and J ends were trimmed by 3 bases and 0 bases, with 14 bases remaining between them. For the CDR3, the DNA is TGTGCCAGTAGTATTAATGGGGCGGTGGTGAACACTGAAGCTTTCTTT. Translating gives CASSINGAVVNTEAFF.

This clonotype was detected only a few times. The chain carries TRBV19 and TRBJ1-6; D gene ambiguous. The CDR3 totals 15 residues. Trimming left V 4 bases short and J 6 bases short, with 13 bases between. From germline, CDR1 is LNHDA and CDR2 SQIVND (reference sequence). In nucleotides, the CDR3 is TGTGCCAGTAGTACCTCGGGCCAGTTTAATTCACCCCTCCACTTT. Protein product: CASSTSGQFNSPLHF.

This clonotype was detected only a few times. The chain links TRBV4-1 to TRBJ2-2; TRBD2 aligns across 9 bases. The length of the CDR3 is 17 residues. The V segment lost 6 bases and the J segment 0 bases; nucleotides outside the gene matches: 8. Germline V gene lookup returns CDR1 MGHRA and CDR2 YSYEKL. CDR3 in DNA: TGCGCCAGCAGGGAGGGTGCGGGGGGGCCGAACACCGGGGAGCTGTTTTTT. Its protein product is CASREGAGGPNTGELFF.